The 26 T cell receptor beta chains below come from one sample, sequenced in a study of T cell repertoires in ileal Crohn's disease. The data were produced by immunoSEQ multiplex PCR, yet TCRdb's version contains in-frame clones alone and is incomplete. The repertoire consists of about 62,000 clones, with 85% to 90% occurring once and the leading ten covering roughly 1.9%. Time point noted: neoterminal ileum biopsy at postoperative endoscopy, about 6 months after surgery. Sequencing was performed on ileal tissue. The origin of the receptors is an adult with Crohn's disease.

The chain links TRBV9 to TRBJ2-1; weak D call: TRBD2 (5 bases). V was pared by 1 base and J by 2 bases, with 10 bases between. Germline assignment: CDR1 SGDLS and CDR2 YYNGEE. The CDR3 runs to 15 residues. CDR3 sequence: CASSVRLATYNEQFF. Written as DNA, the CDR3 is TGTGCCAGCAGCGTACGCCTAGCAACCTACAATGAGCAGTTCTTC.

The chain links TRBV10-3 to TRBJ1-2, with 9 nucleotides matching TRBD1. V lost 6 bases to trimming and J lost 4 bases; unmatched junction nucleotides: 9. This CDR3 contains 15 residues. Germline V CDR1 and CDR2: ENHRY, SYGVKD. CDR3 DNA sequence: TGTGCCATCAGCCCGTCGGGACAGGGAACCTATGGCTACACCTTC. Amino acids: CAISPSGQGTYGYTF.

Only one count was recorded for this clone. V is TRBV6-4 and J is TRBJ2-3; weak D call: TRBD1 (5 bases). Germline V gives CDR1 MRHNA, CDR2 SNTAGT. V dropped 3 bases and J dropped 4 bases, with 11 bases sitting between them. This CDR3 is 14 amino acids long. CDR3 protein: CASSEGGAADTQYF. As DNA, the CDR3 is TGTGCCAGCAGTGAGGGTGGGGCAGCAGATACGCAGTATTTT.

V and J are TRBV20-1 and TRBJ1-6; D call uncertain. CDR1 DFQATT and CDR2 SNEGSKA come from the germline V gene (reference sequence). Trimming shortened V by 5 bases and J by 8 bases, and 4 bases separated the two germline ends. This CDR3 has 10 amino acids. DNA of the CDR3: TGCAGTGCTGGCTATTCACCCCTCCACTTT. Encoded protein: CSAGYSPLHF.

This clone showed up just a few times. The chain recombines TRBV4-2 with TRBJ1-1, with 7 bases lining up with TRBD1. This CDR3 is 14 amino acids long. Germline CDR1 is LGHNA and CDR2 is YNFKEQ. Trimming took 8 bases from V and 4 from J; bases not matched to a gene: 10. The CDR3 reads CASARDSEVTEAFF. CDR3 DNA sequence: TGTGCCAGCGCACGGGACAGCGAAGTCACTGAAGCTTTCTTT.

This chain joins TRBV14 and TRBJ1-1, with a possible D match to TRBD1 (5 bases). Per the germline V gene, CDR1 is SGHDN and CDR2 is FVKESK. The ends were cut back, 0 bases at V and 4 bases at J, with 9 bases in the middle. The CDR3 is 14 amino acids. This CDR3 is CASSQERGSTEAFF. The CDR3, as DNA: TGTGCCAGCAGCCAAGAGCGGGGCTCCACTGAAGCTTTCTTT.

The genes are TRBV5-4 and TRBJ2-3; TRBD2 aligns across 7 bases. Germline CDR1 SGHNT, CDR2 YYREEE (reference sequence). The CDR3 runs 13 residues. The CDR3 loop is CAGSGTSTDTQYF. In DNA, the CDR3 is TGTGCGGGAAGCGGGACTAGCACAGATACGCAGTATTTT.

The chain joins TRBV4-3 to TRBJ2-2, with D unresolved. Between the trimmed V and J ends, which lost 4 bases and 8 bases, there was a span of 14 bases. The CDR3 consists of 14 residues. Germline V gene sequence: CDR1 LGHNA, CDR2 YSLEER. CDR3 coding DNA: TGCGCCAGCAGCCCAGCCACCAAGACAGGGGAGCTGTTTTTT. Its translation is CASSPATKTGELFF.

The chain combines TRBV19 with TRBJ1-4; D uncertain. Germline CDR1 and CDR2: LNHDA and SQIVND (reference sequence). CDR3 length: 14 residues. The V and J ends lost 6 bases and 0 bases respectively, with 8 bases between them. CDR3 in amino acids: CASSWASTNEKLFF. DNA for the CDR3: TGTGCCAGTAGCTGGGCCTCAACTAATGAAAAACTGTTTTTT.

The rearrangement joins TRBV19 to TRBJ2-7; 10 bases are shared with TRBD2. The CDR3 runs 14 residues. The germline CDR1 and CDR2 sequences are LNHDA and SQIVND (reference sequence). The V segment lost 5 bases and the J segment 3 bases; nucleotides outside the gene matches: 4. Here the CDR3 reads CASSPRTSGYEQYF. CDR3 sequence (DNA): TGTGCCAGTAGTCCGCGGACTAGCGGCTACGAGCAGTACTTC.

This clone has a single count. CDR3 nucleotides: TGTGCCAGCAGCCATTCCGTGGGGGGTATGAACACTGAAGCTTTCTTT. It encodes CASSHSVGGMNTEAFF. V and J are TRBV14 and TRBJ1-1; TRBD1 is a possible D gene (5 bases). Trimming removed 3 bases at V and 0 bases at J, with 14 bases between. Germline values: CDR1 SGHDN, CDR2 FVKESK. The CDR3 is 16 residues long.

The V call is TRBV7-3, the J call TRBJ1-5, with D uncertain. The CDR3 spans 13 residues. Germline V gene data show CDR1 as SGHTA and CDR2 as FQGTGA. Trimming cost V 5 bases and J 6 bases, with 11 bases left between them. CDR3 loop: CASSRDNSQPQHF. The CDR3 region has the DNA TGTGCCAGCAGCCGGGATAATTCTCAGCCCCAGCATTTT.

V usage is TRBV13 and J usage is TRBJ1-6; 7 nucleotides align to TRBD1. The CDR3 has 15 amino acids. The J segment lost 10 bases and the V segment lost 0 bases, leaving 6 bases of the junction unmatched. Germline CDR1 PRHDT, CDR2 FYEKMQ (reference sequence). The CDR3 is CASSLGQGGGSPLHF. CDR3 bases: TGTGCCAGCAGCTTAGGCCAGGGGGGTGGGTCACCCCTCCACTTT. The whole variable domain, remainder taken from reference TRBV13 and TRBJ1-6, is AAGVIQSPRHLIKEKRETATLKCYPIPRHDTVYWYQQGPGQDPQFLISFYEKMQSDKGSIPDRFSAQQFSDYHSELNMSSLELGDSALYFCASSLGQGGGSPLHFGNGTRLTVT.

The chain couples TRBV7-6 to TRBJ1-2; 8 nucleotides match TRBD1. Losses at the gene ends were 3 bases for V and 8 bases for J; bases not matched to a gene: 8. The CDR3 has 14 residues. Germline V gene sequence: CDR1 SGHVS, CDR2 FNYEAQ. This CDR3 is CASSLDQGAEGYTF. The CDR3 DNA reads TGTGCCAGCAGCTTGGATCAGGGGGCGGAGGGCTACACCTTC.

V and J are TRBV6-1 and TRBJ2-5, with 9 bases matching TRBD2. There are 15 residues in the CDR3. After removal of 2 bases from V and 2 bases from J, the junction contained 3 bases not matched to a gene. Germline values: CDR1 MNHNS, CDR2 SASEGT. The DNA for the CDR3 is TGTGCCAGCAGTGAACTGACTAGCGGACAAGAGACCCAGTACTTC. Translating gives CASSELTSGQETQYF.

The rearrangement uses TRBV6-1 and TRBJ2-1, with 9 positions matching TRBD2. V dropped 10 bases and J dropped 3; count of bases not matched to a gene: 7. Germline-derived CDR1 and CDR2 are MNHNS and SASEGT. The CDR3 is 14 amino acids. As DNA, the CDR3 is TGTGCCACGGCGGGGCGGGGGGGCTACAATGAGCAGTTCTTC. This sequence encodes CATAGRGGYNEQFF.

The V call is TRBV7-2, the J call TRBJ1-4; the D gene is possibly TRBD1 (5 bases). Germline loops: CDR1 SGHTA, CDR2 FQGNSA. V lost 1 base, J lost 5 bases, and 8 bases lay in between. There are 14 residues in the CDR3. CDR3 bases: TGTGCCAGCAGCTTAGGGGGCCTAAATGAAAAACTGTTTTTT. Translating it yields CASSLGGLNEKLFF.

This chain links TRBV6-1 with TRBJ1-2; TRBD1 might be the D (5 bases). CDR3 length: 16 residues. V lost 0 bases, J lost 4 bases, and 15 bases lay in between. Germline V CDR1 and CDR2: MNHNS, SASEGT. Written as DNA, the CDR3 is TGTGCCAGCAGTGAAGCGGGGGGAGGTGGACGCTATGGCTACACCTTC. Its protein product is CASSEAGGGGRYGYTF.

The V and J genes are TRBV20-1 and TRBJ1-2; D remains unclear. The CDR3 is made up of 11 amino acids. Per the germline V gene, CDR1 is DFQATT and CDR2 is SNEGSKA (reference sequence). V was pared by 6 bases and J by 8 bases, with 13 bases between. The DNA of the CDR3 is TGCAGTGCAACCCGGGAGGCAGGCTACACCTTC. It encodes CSATREAGYTF.

The genes are TRBV5-4 and TRBJ1-2, with 7 bases fitting TRBD1. V was clipped by 4 bases and J by 4 bases; unmatched bases: 4. CDR1 and CDR2 (germline): SGHNT, YYREEE (reference sequence). The CDR3 has 13 residues. DNA for the CDR3: TGTGCCAGCAGCGCGACAGGGTTCTATGGCTACACCTTC. Protein sequence: CASSATGFYGYTF.

The V call is TRBV5-4, the J call TRBJ1-3; D gene unclear. V lost 2 bases to trimming and J lost 0 bases, with 6 bases between them. This CDR3 spans 14 amino acids. The V gene's germline CDR1 is SGHNT and CDR2 YYREEE (reference sequence). DNA for the CDR3: TGTGCCAGCAGCTTAGATAGCTCTGGAAACACCATATATTTT. It translates to CASSLDSSGNTIYF.

The chain combines TRBV15 with TRBJ1-1; no firm D call. The CDR3 totals 13 residues. Deletions cut 6 bases from V and 2 bases from J, with 10 bases between. Per germline, CDR1 LNHNV and CDR2 YYDKDF (reference sequence). For the CDR3, the DNA is TGTGCCACCAGTACCCGGGAAAACACTGAAGCTTTCTTT. Its translation: CATSTRENTEAFF.

The count of this clone is one. CDR3 bases: TGTGCCACGAAAACGGGAGGAGGAGTCGGGACCCAGTACTTC. This gives the protein CATKTGGGVGTQYF. The J gene is TRBJ2-5, the V gene TRBV2, with 7 bases lining up with TRBD2. CDR1 is SNHLY, CDR2 FYNNEI, per germline. The CDR3 is 14 amino acids. V shed 10 bases and J 7 bases; nucleotides not matched to a gene: 15. The full variable domain, in which reference TRBV2 and TRBJ2-5 provide the parts outside the CDR3, is EPEVTQTPSHQVTQMGQEVILRCVPISNHLYFYWYRQILGQKVEFLVSFYNNEISEKSEIFDDQFSVERPDGSNFTLKIRSTKLEDSAMYFCATKTGGGVGTQYFGPGTRLLVL.

The V call is TRBV5-1, the J call TRBJ1-1; unclear D gene. Trimming left V 4 bases short and J 2 bases short, with 12 bases between. This CDR3 is built from 14 residues. The germline V gene encodes CDR1 SGHRS and CDR2 YFSETQ. The chain's CDR3 is CASSERSGNTEAFF. CDR3 bases: TGCGCCAGCAGCGAAAGGTCGGGAAACACTGAAGCTTTCTTT.

The V and J genes are TRBV6-5 and TRBJ2-7; perhaps TRBD1 as D (6 bases). Looked up from germline, CDR1 is MNHEY and CDR2 is SVGAGI. Trimming stripped 2 bases from V and 3 bases from J, with 8 bases between. The CDR3 contains 13 residues. This chain's CDR3 is CASSYMDSYEQYF. The CDR3 DNA sequence: TGTGCCAGCAGTTACATGGACAGCTACGAGCAGTACTTC.

The rearrangement links TRBV19 to TRBJ2-7, with D possibly matching TRBD1 (5 bases). CDR1 and CDR2 (germline): LNHDA, SQIVND (reference sequence). Trimming shortened V by 4 bases and J by 0 bases, and 16 bases separated the two germline ends. The CDR3 has 16 amino acids. The CDR3 protein is CASSTGQWSNSYEQYF. The CDR3 nucleotides are TGTGCCAGTAGTACCGGACAATGGTCAAACTCCTACGAGCAGTACTTC.